Following are 31 T cell receptor beta chains from one sample sequenced in a study of regulatory T cells in long-lasting Graves disease. HTBI primers from iRepertoire and Arm-PCR of CDR3 regions yielded the TCR beta libraries. A single record per CDR3 protein comes from TCRdb applying MiXCR to the multiplex PCR reads. The sample holds 400,000 to 500,000 distinct CDR3 sequences, 20% to 25% seen once. Specified time point: persistent/refractory GD, antithyroid drugs over 5 years with positive TRAb. RNA extracted from PBMCs served as the sequencing template. This specimen was peripheral blood mononuclear cells (PBMCs), taken when the disease was refractory, from a patient treated with antithyroid drugs. The receptors derive from a female donor with Graves disease.

To note about this clonotype: The junction and the germline gene differ at one end; a read error may be behind it. The rearrangement uses TRBV28 and TRBJ1-3; TRBD1 agrees at 7 bases. The CDR3 totals 13 residues. Germline V gene lookup returns CDR1 MDHEN and CDR2 SYDVKM. The CDR3 sequence is CASSFQGENTTYF. DNA for the CDR3: TGTGCCAGCAGTTTTCAGGGGGAAAACACCACATATTTT.

This clonotype was picked up many times. This chain connects TRBV6-1 to TRBJ1-2; 10 positions agree with TRBD1. CDR1 is MNHNS and CDR2 is SASEGT in the germline V gene. The V segment lost 9 bases and the J segment 4 bases; nucleotides outside the gene matches: 5. The length of the CDR3 is 13 residues. The CDR3 DNA is TGTGCCAGTGGACAGGGGGACATCTATGGCTACACCTTC. Its protein product is CASGQGDIYGYTF.

The chain combines TRBV11-2 with TRBJ2-7; D is possibly TRBD1 (5 bases). V dropped 3 bases and J dropped 3 bases, with 12 bases sitting between them. Germline V gives CDR1 SGHAT, CDR2 FQNNGV. The CDR3 length is 14 residues. CDR3 region: CASSLWVRGYEQYF. The CDR3 region has the DNA TGTGCCAGCAGCTTGTGGGTTAGGGGCTACGAGCAGTACTTC.

V usage is TRBV6-5 and J usage is TRBJ2-2; D ambiguous. This CDR3 is built from 14 residues. Trimming cost V 4 bases and J 4 bases, with 10 bases left between them. The germline V gene encodes CDR1 MNHEY and CDR2 SVGAGI. The CDR3 DNA reads TGTGCCAGCAGTTTGGGTAGTATCACCGGGGAGCTGTTTTTT. Amino acids: CASSLGSITGELFF.

The sample holds one count of this clonotype. This chain connects TRBV14 to TRBJ2-1; 10 nucleotides line up with TRBD2. V gave up 4 bases and J gave up 1 base; unmatched junction bases: 4. This CDR3 has 16 amino acids. Looked up from germline, CDR1 is SGHDN and CDR2 is FVKESK. In DNA, the CDR3 is TGTGCCAGCAGCCTATCGACTAGCGGGTCCTACAATGAGCAGTTCTTC. It translates to CASSLSTSGSYNEQFF.

This clonotype was observed many times. The chain couples TRBV24-1 to TRBJ2-5; a weak D match, TRBD2 (6 bases). Trimming took off 6 bases at V and 5 bases at J, with 15 bases between the two ends. Germline CDR1 KGHDR, CDR2 SFDVKD. The CDR3 covers 14 residues. The DNA of the CDR3 is TGTGCCACCAGTTCCTCAAGGAGGGCGGAGACCCAGTACTTC. Translating gives CATSSSRRAETQYF.

This clonotype has a handful of counts. The chain has TRBV4-3 and TRBJ1-5; D remains ambiguous. The CDR3 consists of 14 residues. CDR1 is LGHNA and CDR2 is YSLEER in the germline V gene. The V end was cut by 4 bases, the J end by 3 bases, with 10 bases between. For the CDR3, the DNA is TGCGCCAGCAGCCCCCTTGGGATCAATCAGCCCCAGCATTTT. Translation: CASSPLGINQPQHF.

This clonotype was seen ten or more times. V usage is TRBV12-3 or TRBV12-4 and J usage is TRBJ1-2; D is uncertain. This CDR3 is built from 10 residues. Trimming cost V 7 bases and J 8 bases, with 8 bases left between them. CDR3 residues: CASKGRGYTF. The CDR3 bases are TGTGCCAGCAAAGGGAGAGGCTACACCTTC.

The J gene is TRBJ2-7, the V gene TRBV30; 10 positions agree with TRBD1. The germline gives CDR1 GTSNPN, CDR2 SVGIG (reference sequence). V dropped 3 bases and J dropped 3; count of bases not matched to a gene: 8. This CDR3 comprises 15 residues. The CDR3 spells CAWRETTGGFYEQYF. The CDR3 DNA sequence: TGTGCCTGGAGGGAAACGACAGGGGGCTTCTACGAGCAGTACTTC.

This clonotype has ten or more counts. This sequence joins TRBV7-2 and TRBJ1-2, with 7 bases identical to TRBD1. The CDR3 sequence is 13 residues long. Germline CDR1 is SGHTA and CDR2 is FQGNSA. The V and J ends lost 5 bases and 6 bases, in that order; junction bases with no gene match: 6. The CDR3 sequence is CASSLDREDGYTF. The CDR3 DNA follows: TGTGCCAGCAGCCTAGACAGGGAGGATGGCTACACCTTC.

This clonotype came up a few times. The chain has TRBV20-1 and TRBJ1-6, with no clear D. CDR3 length: 12 amino acids. Trimming took off 3 bases at V and 9 bases at J, with 9 bases between the two ends. The germline gives CDR1 DFQATT, CDR2 SNEGSKA (reference sequence). CDR3 region: CSARGVTSPLHF. For the CDR3, the DNA is TGCAGTGCTAGGGGTGTTACTTCACCCCTCCACTTT.

This clonotype was detected ten times or more. The V and J genes are TRBV28 and TRBJ1-2, with D possibly matching TRBD1 (5 bases). V shed 6 bases and J shed 7 bases, with 21 bases lying between them. CDR1 and CDR2 (germline): MDHEN, SYDVKM. This CDR3 has 15 amino acids. CDR3 in amino acids: CASSPQGYVLFGYTF. CDR3 bases: TGTGCCAGCAGCCCCCAGGGCTACGTACTCTTTGGCTACACCTTC.

This clonotype was observed at least ten times. Germline is not matched at one junction end, which may reflect a read error. This rearrangement joins TRBV2 to TRBJ1-2; D unresolved. CDR3 length equals 13 residues. Germline CDR1 SNHLY, CDR2 FYNNEI. CDR3 in amino acids: CASGAATNYGCTF. The DNA of the CDR3 is TGTGCCAGCGGTGCAGCCACCAACTATGGCTGCACCTTC.

As to this clonotype: One end of the junction fails to match germline, which may point to a read error. V usage is TRBV28 and J usage is TRBJ1-5; no clear D gene. CDR3 length: 13 residues. In germline, CDR1 is MDHEN, CDR2 SYDVKM. The CDR3 here is CVSSFSSNQPQHF. CDR3 nucleotides: TGTGTCAGCAGTTTCTCTAGCAATCAGCCCCAGCATTTT.

This clonotype was observed many times. This chain uses TRBV28 with TRBJ2-7, with 7 bases aligning to TRBD2. The CDR3 is 15 amino acids. Unmatched junction bases numbered 8, after V lost 5 bases and J lost 1 base. CDR1 MDHEN and CDR2 SYDVKM come from the germline V gene. CDR3 loop: CASSLAGTNSYEQYF. DNA of the CDR3: TGTGCCAGCAGTCTAGCCGGGACTAATTCCTACGAGCAGTACTTC. Together with reference TRBV28 and TRBJ2-7, the CDR3 gives the full variable domain: DVKVTQSSRYLVKRTGEKVFLECVQDMDHENMFWYRQDPGLGLRLIYFSYDVKMKEKGDIPEGYSVSREKKERFSLILESASTNQTSMYLCASSLAGTNSYEQYFGPGTRLTVT.

On this clonotype: One end of the junction varies from germline; a read error may be responsible. V and J are TRBV7-9 and TRBJ1-1; no clear D. This CDR3 spans 14 amino acids. From germline, CDR1 is SEHNR and CDR2 FQNEAQ (reference sequence). CDR3 sequence reads: CASSLLDTNTKAFF. DNA of the CDR3: TGTGCCAGCAGCTTACTCGACACCAACACTAAAGCTTTCTTT.

This clonotype was recorded at least ten times. CDR3 sequence (DNA): TGTGCCACTGGACAGGGAGAAGAGCAGTACTTC. Its translation: CATGQGEEQYF. V gene TRBV27 combines with J gene TRBJ2-7, with 8 bases fitting TRBD1. Trimming removed 10 bases from V and 7 bases from J; junction bases left unmatched: 6. Germline V lookup: CDR1 MNHEY, CDR2 SMNVEV (reference sequence). This CDR3 comprises 11 residues.

Remarks on this clonotype: At one boundary the junction diverges from the germline segment, which might be a read error. The chain couples TRBV12-3 or TRBV12-4 to TRBJ1-1, with D tentatively TRBD1 (6 bases). This CDR3 comprises 14 residues. DNA for the CDR3: TGTGCCAGCAGTTTGGGACATACGAACACTGAAGCTCTCTTT. Protein sequence: CASSLGHTNTEALF.

This clonotype was seen ten or more times. The V call is TRBV20-1, the J call TRBJ1-1; TRBD1 agrees at 8 bases. Germline CDR1 is DFQATT and CDR2 is SNEGSKA (reference sequence). The trim removed 3 bases at V and 5 bases at J, leaving 8 bases unmatched. The length of the CDR3 is 14 residues. The DNA of the CDR3 is TGCAGTGCTAGTAAGATGACAGGGGAGACTGAAGCTTTCTTT. The encoded protein is CSASKMTGETEAFF.

This clonotype was counted between two and nine times. The rearrangement joins TRBV19 to TRBJ1-1; D perhaps matches TRBD1 (5 bases). Trimming shortened V by 6 bases and J by 6 bases, and 20 bases separated the two germline ends. The CDR3 has 15 amino acids. Per the germline V gene, CDR1 is LNHDA and CDR2 is SQIVND (reference sequence). In nucleotides, the CDR3 is TGTGCCAGTAGCCAAAAGGGGTCGTCTTACTCTGAAGCTTTCTTT. Protein product: CASSQKGSSYSEAFF. The full variable domain, its missing parts supplied by reference TRBV19 and TRBJ1-1, is DGGITQSPKYLFRKEGQNVTLSCEQNLNHDAMYWYRQDPGQGLRLIYYSQIVNDFQKGDIAEGYSVSREKKESFPLTVTSAQKNPTAFYLCASSQKGSSYSEAFFGQGTRLTVV.

This clonotype was found a few times. The J gene is TRBJ1-1, the V gene TRBV5-1; D perhaps matches TRBD1 (5 bases). V was trimmed by 0 bases and J by 1 base, leaving 10 bases between them. This CDR3 has 15 amino acids. Germline-derived CDR1 and CDR2 are SGHRS and YFSETQ. Written as DNA, the CDR3 is TGCGCCAGCAGCTTGGCCGGGACGGGGAACACTGAAGCTTTCTTT. Protein: CASSLAGTGNTEAFF.

The chain recombines TRBV27 with TRBJ2-7; 7 nucleotides align to TRBD2. The CDR3 covers 13 residues. From germline, CDR1 is MNHEY and CDR2 SMNVEV (reference sequence). The V segment lost 2 bases and the J segment 9 bases; nucleotides outside the gene matches: 7. CDR3 amino acids: CASSLAGDRVQYF. In nucleotides, the CDR3 is TGTGCCAGCAGTTTAGCGGGAGATCGGGTGCAGTACTTC.

This clonotype was seen at least ten times. The J gene is TRBJ1-2, the V gene TRBV20-1; D unclear. From germline, CDR1 is DFQATT and CDR2 SNEGSKA (reference sequence). The germline V and J ends were trimmed by 3 bases and 3 bases, with 11 bases remaining between them. This CDR3 comprises 13 residues. CDR3: CSARHSLDYGYTF. The CDR3 region has the DNA TGCAGTGCTAGGCACAGCCTAGACTATGGCTACACCTTC.

This clonotype has a handful of counts. The V call is TRBV27, the J call TRBJ1-1; no clear D. CDR1 is MNHEY, CDR2 SMNVEV, per germline (reference sequence). The CDR3 extends over 16 amino acids. Trimming stripped 8 bases from V and 3 bases from J, with 22 bases between. The CDR3 region is CASRQLKGFVDTEAFF. DNA of the CDR3: TGTGCCAGCCGCCAACTAAAAGGTTTTGTCGACACTGAAGCTTTCTTT.

This clonotype was counted at least ten times. CDR3 in amino acids: CATGATGAGEQYF. The CDR3 DNA reads as TGTGCCACCGGGGCGACGGGGGCTGGGGAGCAGTACTTC. The rearrangement joins TRBV15 to TRBJ2-7, with D perhaps assigned TRBD1 or TRBD2 (6 bases each). Between the trimmed V and J ends, which lost 8 bases and 7 bases, there was a span of 18 bases. Germline V CDR1 and CDR2: LNHNV, YYDKDF (reference sequence). This CDR3 has 13 amino acids.

Only a few counts were recorded for this clonotype. The CDR3 region has the DNA TGCGCCAGCAGCTGGGCAGGGAACTATGGCTACACCTTC. Its protein product is CASSWAGNYGYTF. The V gene is TRBV5-1, the J gene TRBJ1-2, with D maybe TRBD1 (5 bases). This CDR3 has 13 residues. From germline, CDR1 is SGHRS and CDR2 YFSETQ. The V end was cut by 3 bases, the J end by 2 bases, with 8 bases between.

In this sample, this clonotype turned up many times. This chain connects TRBV19 to TRBJ1-1, with D tentatively TRBD1 (5 bases). The CDR3 is 13 amino acids. The germline gives CDR1 LNHDA, CDR2 SQIVND (reference sequence). V was clipped by 6 bases and J by 5 bases, with 13 bases between them. This chain's CDR3 is CASRLAGKTEAFF. The CDR3 DNA reads TGTGCCAGTAGGTTGGCAGGGAAAACTGAAGCTTTCTTT.

This clonotype was picked up many times. The V and J genes are TRBV6-5 and TRBJ2-5, with TRBD2 as a possible D gene (5 bases). This CDR3 contains 15 residues. Germline V gene sequence: CDR1 MNHEY, CDR2 SVGAGI. Between the trimmed V and J ends, which lost 2 bases and 3 bases, there was a span of 13 bases. For the CDR3, the DNA is TGTGCCAGCAGTTACGCGAGTCCCGGGGAAGAGACCCAGTACTTC. Protein sequence: CASSYASPGEETQYF.

This clonotype has just a few counts. The rearrangement uses TRBV11-2 and TRBJ2-6, with a possible D match to TRBD2 (7 bases). The germline V and J ends were trimmed by 5 bases and 4 bases, with 12 bases remaining between them. The CDR3 covers 15 residues. Germline V CDR1 and CDR2: SGHAT, FQNNGV. CDR3 sequence reads: CASSPGGPGANVLTF. In DNA form, the CDR3 reads TGTGCCAGCAGCCCGGGGGGCCCGGGGGCCAACGTCCTGACTTTC.

This clonotype was recorded many times. V is TRBV28 and J is TRBJ2-2, with 14 nucleotides matching TRBD2. After removal of 10 bases from V and 3 bases from J, the junction contained 10 bases not matched to a gene. Germline assignment: CDR1 MDHEN and CDR2 SYDVKM. This CDR3 spans 17 amino acids. The CDR3 is CATRLAGGVTYTGELFF. The CDR3 DNA follows: TGTGCCACTCGACTAGCGGGAGGGGTTACGTACACCGGGGAGCTGTTTTTT.

This clonotype was observed many times. This sequence joins TRBV11-2 and TRBJ1-1; tentative D call: TRBD1 (5 bases). CDR3 length equals 13 residues. Germline loops: CDR1 SGHAT, CDR2 FQNNGV. Trimming left V 3 bases short and J 8 bases short, with 13 bases between. The CDR3 coding sequence is TGTGCCAGCAGCTTGGTTGGACAAGGCGAAGCTTTCTTT. It codes for CASSLVGQGEAFF. Looking up the rest from reference TRBV11-2 and TRBJ1-1 gives the full variable domain: EAGVAQSPRYKIIEKRQSVAFWCNPISGHATLYWYQQILGQGPKLLIQFQNNGVVDDSQLPKDRFSAERLKGVDSTLKIQPAKLEDSAVYLCASSLVGQGEAFFGQGTRLTVV.